The present entry profiles one T cell receptor (beta chain) with its context. Expressed TCRB transcripts were sequenced, since all the RNA that had been isolated was reverse transcribed. The table came from immunoSEQ multiplex PCR; TCRdb's copy has only in-frame clones and leaves some out. The repertoire holds nearly 350,000 clones, with roughly 8% as singletons. This record comes from a study of beta chain features in type 1 diabetes. The CDR3 runs 12 residues. Germline lookup yields CDR1 KGHSH and CDR2 LQKENI. V lost 5 bases to trimming and J lost 0 bases, with 4 bases between them. The clonotype originates from a woman between 18 and 30 years old in good health. This sequence joins TRBV18 and TRBJ2-5; D call uncertain. The source material was central memory CD4+ T cells from blood. CDR3 sequence: CASSEYQETQYF. The DNA for the CDR3 is TGTGCCAGCTCAGAGTACCAAGAGACCCAGTACTTC.